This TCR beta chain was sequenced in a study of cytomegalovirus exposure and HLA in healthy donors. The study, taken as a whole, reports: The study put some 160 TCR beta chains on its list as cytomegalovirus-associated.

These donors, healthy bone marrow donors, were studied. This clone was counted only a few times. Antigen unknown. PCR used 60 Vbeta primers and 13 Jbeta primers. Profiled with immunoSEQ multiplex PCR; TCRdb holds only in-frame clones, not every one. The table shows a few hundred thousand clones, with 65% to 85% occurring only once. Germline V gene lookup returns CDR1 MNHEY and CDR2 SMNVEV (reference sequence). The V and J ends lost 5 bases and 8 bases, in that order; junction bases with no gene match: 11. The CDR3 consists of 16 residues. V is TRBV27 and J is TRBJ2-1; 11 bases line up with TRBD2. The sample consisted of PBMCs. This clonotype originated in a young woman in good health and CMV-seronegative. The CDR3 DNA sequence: TGTGCCAGCAGTCCAGTAGCGGGGGGGCCCATTTATGAGCAGTTCTTC. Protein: CASSPVAGGPIYEQFF.